The 15 T cell receptor beta chains presented below share a single source sample, sequenced in a study of blood T cell repertoires in COVID-19. TCRdb's table, derived via immunoSEQ multiplex PCR, lists solely in-frame clones and lacks some. The sample holds some 230,000 clones, about 86% seen once. Sequencing used peripheral blood. The receptors originated from a woman aged 30 to 39 who had recovered from COVID-19.

The chain is built from TRBV5-6 and TRBJ2-3, with D unresolved. V was clipped by 5 bases and J by 0 bases, with 10 bases between them. This CDR3 has 14 amino acids. The V gene's germline CDR1 is SGHDT and CDR2 YYEEEE. The CDR3 reads CASRPTLSTDTQYF. CDR3 nucleotide sequence: TGTGCCAGCAGGCCCACTCTAAGCACAGATACGCAGTATTTT.

The chain combines TRBV3-1 (or the pseudogene TRBV3-2) with TRBJ2-7; 7 bases agree with TRBD1. Germline CDR1 reads LGHDT; CDR2 reads YNNKEL (reference sequence). The CDR3 has 15 amino acids. The ends lost 3 bases at V and 1 base at J; junction bases unmatched: 6. CDR3 in amino acids: CASSHRTGGSYEQYF. The DNA for the CDR3 is TGTGCCAGCAGCCACAGGACAGGCGGGTCCTACGAGCAGTACTTC.

This chain joins TRBV5-1 and TRBJ2-5; TRBD1 aligns across 7 bases. V lost 4 bases to trimming and J lost 5 bases; unmatched junction nucleotides: 14. There are 16 residues in the CDR3. Germline CDR1 reads SGHRS; CDR2 reads YFSETQ. Written as DNA, the CDR3 is TGCGCCAGCAGCCTGTTGATCGACAGGGTACAGGAGACCCAGTACTTC. Its protein product is CASSLLIDRVQETQYF. The full variable domain, in which reference TRBV5-1 and TRBJ2-5 provide the parts outside the CDR3, is KAGVTQTPRYLIKTRGQQVTLSCSPISGHRSVSWYQQTPGQGLQFLFEYFSETQRNKGNFPGRFSGRQFSNSRSEMNVSTLELGDSALYLCASSLLIDRVQETQYFGPGTRLLVL.

J is TRBJ2-5 and V is TRBV6-6, with 8 bases lining up with TRBD1. From germline, CDR1 is MNHNY and CDR2 SVGAGI (reference sequence). CDR3 size: 14 residues. The V segment lost 10 bases and the J segment 5 bases; nucleotides outside the gene matches: 12. CDR3 DNA sequence: TGTGCCACCGACGGCGGCAGGGGGCTGGAGACCCAGTACTTC. It specifies CATDGGRGLETQYF.

The chain carries TRBV30 and TRBJ2-7; TRBD2 aligns across 8 bases. V shed 1 base and J 7 bases; nucleotides not matched to a gene: 9. The CDR3 sequence is 14 residues long. Germline V lookup: CDR1 GTSNPN, CDR2 SVGIG (reference sequence). The CDR3 region has the DNA TGTGCCTGGAGTGGCGGGGGGCTTTCAGGGGAGCAGTACTTC. It is translated as CAWSGGGLSGEQYF.

V is TRBV6-2 or TRBV6-3 and J is TRBJ1-3; 8 nucleotides match TRBD1. The CDR3 loop spans 17 amino acids. Germline-derived CDR1 and CDR2 are MNHEY and SVGEGT. V lost 5 bases, J lost 0 bases, and 9 bases stayed unmatched. The CDR3 sequence is CASSPYRTGFSGNTIYF. The CDR3 DNA follows: TGTGCCAGCAGTCCCTATCGGACAGGGTTCTCTGGAAACACCATATATTTT.

This chain links TRBV2 with TRBJ2-7; 9 nucleotides line up with TRBD2. The CDR3 consists of 14 residues. The V segment lost 5 bases and the J segment 5 bases; nucleotides outside the gene matches: 7. CDR1 SNHLY and CDR2 FYNNEI come from the germline V gene. The CDR3 region has the DNA TGTGCCAGCAGTCCGGGCGGGGGGGTTAACGAGCAGTACTTC. Protein sequence: CASSPGGGVNEQYF.

The chain joins TRBV4-1 to TRBJ2-3; 8 positions agree with TRBD2. With V trimmed by 4 bases and J by 3 bases, 3 bases remained unmatched. The CDR3 runs 14 residues. In germline, CDR1 is MGHRA, CDR2 YSYEKL. The CDR3 nucleotides are TGCGCCAGCAGCCTACTAGCGGTAACAGATACGCAGTATTTT. Its translation is CASSLLAVTDTQYF.

V and J are TRBV10-3 and TRBJ2-7; D is unclear. Germline CDR1 ENHRY, CDR2 SYGVKD. V was trimmed by 0 bases and J by 0 bases, leaving 6 bases between them. This CDR3 contains 14 residues. Here the CDR3 DNA reads TGTGCCATCAGTGAGTCGGCGGACTCCTACGAGCAGTACTTC. Translating gives CAISESADSYEQYF.

The chain links TRBV27 to TRBJ2-7, with 13 bases identical to TRBD2. CDR1 and CDR2 from the germline V gene are MNHEY and SMNVEV (reference sequence). This CDR3 has 16 residues. The trim removed 4 bases at V and 4 bases at J, leaving 7 bases unmatched. The CDR3 spells CASSSPRTSGSYEQYF. CDR3 DNA: TGTGCCAGCAGTTCACCTCGGACTAGCGGGAGTTACGAGCAGTACTTC.

The V and J genes are TRBV18 and TRBJ2-7; 9 nucleotides align to TRBD1. The germline CDR1 and CDR2 sequences are KGHSH and LQKENI. The CDR3 consists of 15 residues. The V and J ends lost 3 bases and 3 bases, in that order; junction bases with no gene match: 6. Here the CDR3 reads CASSPPSGQGYEQYF. CDR3 nucleotide sequence: TGTGCCAGCTCACCCCCGTCGGGACAGGGCTACGAGCAGTACTTC. The whole variable domain, remainder taken from reference TRBV18 and TRBJ2-7, is NAGVMQNPRHLVRRRGQEARLRCSPMKGHSHVYWYRQLPEEGLKFMVYLQKENIIDESGMPKERFSAEFPKEGPSILRIQQVVRGDSAAYFCASSPPSGQGYEQYFGPGTRLTVT.

The gene calls are TRBV3-1 (or the pseudogene TRBV3-2) and TRBJ1-4; a possible D gene is TRBD1 (5 bases). Trimming took 4 bases from V and 4 from J, leaving 16 bases between them. This CDR3 is 16 amino acids long. Germline CDR1 LGHDT, CDR2 YNNKEL (reference sequence). The CDR3 bases are TGTGCCAGCAGCCTGCTACCAGGGTGGGGTAATGAAAAACTGTTTTTT. It encodes CASSLLPGWGNEKLFF.

This clone was counted a single time. The chain is built from TRBV29-1 and TRBJ1-3; D is perhaps TRBD1 (5 bases). The CDR3 loop spans 14 amino acids. With 6 bases removed from V and 1 base from J, the gap between germline ends came to 13 bases. Germline V gene data show CDR1 as SQVTM and CDR2 as ANQGSEA. DNA of the CDR3: TGCAGCGTCACTCCTGGGGGGTCTGGAAACACCATATATTTT. Translating it yields CSVTPGGSGNTIYF.

The chain combines TRBV28 with TRBJ2-7, with 9 bases fitting TRBD2. The V gene's germline CDR1 is MDHEN and CDR2 SYDVKM. This CDR3 region has 14 residues. V lost 10 bases to trimming and J lost 12 bases; unmatched junction nucleotides: 19. The CDR3 sequence: CATWDSRAGGHGYF. Here the CDR3 DNA reads TGTGCCACCTGGGACAGCCGAGCGGGAGGCCATGGGTACTTC.

The V and J genes are TRBV27 and TRBJ2-7; D is perhaps TRBD2 (5 bases). CDR3 length: 17 amino acids. Germline lookup yields CDR1 MNHEY and CDR2 SMNVEV (reference sequence). V was clipped by 4 bases and J by 2 bases, with 21 bases between them. The CDR3 protein is CASSSPVGGWRTYEQYF. The CDR3 DNA reads TGTGCCAGCAGTTCCCCCGTGGGCGGGTGGCGGACCTACGAGCAGTACTTC.